Below are 18 T cell receptor beta chains sequenced from a single sample in a study of PD-1 blockade in mismatch repair-deficient tumors. The repertoire was sequenced with immunoSEQ multiplex PCR; TCRdb's copy has only in-frame clones and lacks some. The sample consists of some 120,000 clones, around 87% of them appearing once. The sample was peripheral blood, taken 44 weeks after starting pembrolizumab. These receptors originate from an adult with mismatch repair-deficient cancer.

This chain joins TRBV9 and TRBJ2-7; TRBD1 or TRBD2 may be the D gene (5 bases each). Between the trimmed V and J ends, which lost 3 bases and 3 bases, there was a span of 13 bases. The CDR3 sequence is 14 residues long. Germline V gives CDR1 SGDLS, CDR2 YYNGEE. CDR3 bases: TGTGCCAGCAGCGCTCGAGGGGCAGGCTACGAGCAGTACTTC. Translating it yields CASSARGAGYEQYF.

The rearrangement uses TRBV4-3 and TRBJ2-6, with no clear D. CDR1 and CDR2 from the germline V gene are LGHNA and YSLEER. Trimming removed 0 bases from V and 0 bases from J, with 6 bases in between. The CDR3 has 16 residues. CDR3 bases: TGCGCCAGCAGCCAAGATGCCCCCTCTGGGGCCAACGTCCTGACTTTC. Translated: CASSQDAPSGANVLTF.

The J gene is TRBJ1-1, the V gene TRBV29-1; unclear D gene. The germline V and J ends were trimmed by 1 base and 2 bases, with 8 bases remaining between them. The CDR3 consists of 13 residues. The germline gives CDR1 SQVTM, CDR2 ANQGSEA. In DNA, the CDR3 is TGCAGCGTTGAAGTCAGCGGAAACACTGAAGCTTTCTTT. Amino acids: CSVEVSGNTEAFF.

This chain joins TRBV2 and TRBJ2-2; no definite D call. Germline V CDR1 and CDR2: SNHLY, FYNNEI. Deletions cut 4 bases from V and 8 bases from J, with 11 bases between. The CDR3 has 13 residues. The CDR3 reads CASSASSGGELFF. In DNA form, the CDR3 reads TGTGCCAGCAGTGCCAGTTCGGGTGGGGAGCTGTTTTTT.

The rearrangement links TRBV2 to TRBJ2-5; 10 bases are shared with TRBD2. The CDR3 has 14 residues. Trimming cost V 2 bases and J 3 bases; bases outside gene matches: 0. Germline lookup yields CDR1 SNHLY and CDR2 FYNNEI. This chain's CDR3 is CASSETSGKETQYF. DNA of the CDR3: TGTGCCAGCAGTGAAACTAGCGGGAAAGAGACCCAGTACTTC.

V is TRBV18 and J is TRBJ2-5; no reliable D call. The germline CDR1 and CDR2 sequences are KGHSH and LQKENI. CDR3 length: 15 amino acids. Trimming removed 0 bases at V and 2 bases at J, with 10 bases between. CDR3 residues: CASSPPSTNQETQYF. The CDR3 region has the DNA TGTGCCAGCTCACCACCGTCAACAAATCAAGAGACCCAGTACTTC.

The CDR3 DNA reads TGTGCCAGCAGAGAATCAGGGCGAAACAATCAGCCCCAGCATTTT. Translating gives CASRESGRNNQPQHF. V is TRBV6-5 and J is TRBJ1-5; D is possibly TRBD1 (5 bases). The CDR3 is 15 residues long. Trimming removed 6 bases from V and 3 bases from J, with 15 bases in between. Per the germline V gene, CDR1 is MNHEY and CDR2 is SVGAGI.

In nucleotides, the CDR3 is TGTGCCAGCAGCTTCCCTGTCACCGGGGAGCTGTTTTTT. Its translation is CASSFPVTGELFF. V usage is TRBV11-3 and J usage is TRBJ2-2; D unresolved. Germline V gives CDR1 SGHNT, CDR2 YENEEA. Between the trimmed V and J ends, which lost 3 bases and 4 bases, there was a span of 6 bases. This CDR3 is built from 13 residues. The whole variable domain, remainder taken from reference TRBV11-3 and TRBJ2-2, is EAGVVQSPRYKIIEKKQPVAFWCNPISGHNTLYWYLQNLGQGPELLIRYENEEAVDDSQLPKDRFSAERLKGVDSTLKIQPAELGDSAVYLCASSFPVTGELFFGEGSRLTVL.

The V and J genes are TRBV18 and TRBJ2-5; perhaps TRBD2 as D (6 bases). V was cut by 1 base and J by 1 base, with 7 bases left in between. The length of the CDR3 is 14 residues. Germline CDR1 and CDR2: KGHSH and LQKENI. CDR3 in DNA: TGTGCCAGCTCACCACGGGAGGTCCAAGAGACCCAGTACTTC. It is translated as CASSPREVQETQYF.

This sequence joins TRBV4-3 and TRBJ2-7, with D possibly TRBD2 on 5 matching bases. Between the trimmed V and J ends, which lost 3 bases and 2 bases, there was a span of 23 bases. From germline, CDR1 is LGHNA and CDR2 YSLEER. The CDR3 loop spans 18 amino acids. CDR3 nucleotide sequence: TGCGCCAGCAGCCAGGGGAGACCCGCAGGAATCAACACCTACGAGCAGTACTTC. Amino acids: CASSQGRPAGINTYEQYF.

This clone has just a few counts. The CDR3 reads CASSSTGNEQFF. The DNA of the CDR3 is TGTGCCAGCAGCAGCACAGGGAATGAGCAGTTCTTC. This sequence joins TRBV7-6 and TRBJ2-1, with D tentatively TRBD1 (6 bases). Germline-derived CDR1 and CDR2 are SGHVS and FNYEAQ. The V and J ends lost 5 bases and 7 bases respectively, with 9 bases between them. This CDR3 has 12 residues.

This rearrangement joins TRBV5-6 to TRBJ1-4; 8 nucleotides agree with TRBD1. CDR1 and CDR2 from the germline V gene are SGHDT and YYEEEE. This CDR3 comprises 14 residues. V shed 4 bases, J shed 8 bases, and the junction held 7 bases outside the gene matches. The CDR3 DNA follows: TGTGCCAGCAGCAAGACAGGGGAGGTGGAAAAACTGTTTTTT. Its translation: CASSKTGEVEKLFF.

This clone has just a few counts. This chain connects TRBV19 to TRBJ2-5, with D possibly being TRBD2 (6 bases). Trimming removed 5 bases at V and 7 bases at J, with 14 bases between. CDR3 length equals 13 residues. Germline V gives CDR1 LNHDA, CDR2 SQIVND (reference sequence). The CDR3 protein is CASSPNSEGTQYF. The CDR3 DNA sequence: TGTGCCAGTAGTCCAAACTCGGAGGGGACCCAGTACTTC.

The V and J genes are TRBV2 and TRBJ1-1; no firm D call. Trimming took off 1 base at V and 4 bases at J, with 7 bases between the two ends. The length of the CDR3 is 13 residues. Germline V gives CDR1 SNHLY, CDR2 FYNNEI. The CDR3 DNA reads TGTGCCAGCAGTGAAGAGGCAGTCACTGAAGCTTTCTTT. Amino acids: CASSEEAVTEAFF. Filled out from reference TRBV2 and TRBJ1-1, the complete variable domain reads EPEVTQTPSHQVTQMGQEVILRCVPISNHLYFYWYRQILGQKVEFLVSFYNNEISEKSEIFDDQFSVERPDGSNFTLKIRSTKLEDSAMYFCASSEEAVTEAFFGQGTRLTVV.

The chain uses TRBV28 and TRBJ1-2; D is perhaps TRBD1 (5 bases). Trimming pared 4 bases from V and 3 bases from J, leaving 9 bases between. The CDR3 spans 13 residues. Germline V gene lookup returns CDR1 MDHEN and CDR2 SYDVKM. CDR3 amino acids: CASSSTEYYGYTF. CDR3 nucleotide sequence: TGTGCCAGCAGTTCGACAGAATACTATGGCTACACCTTC.

This rearrangement joins TRBV29-1 to TRBJ2-3; D gene ambiguous. The V end lost 2 bases, the J end lost 4 bases, and 1 base lay between the germline ends. The germline gives CDR1 SQVTM, CDR2 ANQGSEA. This CDR3 contains 10 residues. The CDR3 region is CSVESDTQYF. CDR3 sequence (DNA): TGCAGCGTTGAATCAGATACGCAGTATTTT.

V gene TRBV5-4 combines with J gene TRBJ1-1; 7 nucleotides line up with TRBD1. The ends lost 4 bases at V and 2 bases at J; junction bases unmatched: 8. CDR3 length: 15 amino acids. CDR1 and CDR2 (germline): SGHNT, YYREEE (reference sequence). As DNA, the CDR3 is TGTGCCAGCAGCCCCCAGACAGGGCCCAACACTGAAGCTTTCTTT. This codes for CASSPQTGPNTEAFF.

This clone was seen only once. The V and J genes are TRBV14 and TRBJ1-2; D gene unclear. Germline loops: CDR1 SGHDN, CDR2 FVKESK. Trimming removed 3 bases at V and 8 bases at J, with 10 bases between. The CDR3 is 12 amino acids. CDR3 sequence (DNA): TGTGCCAGCAGCCAGGGAATGGACGGCTACACCTTC. The encoded protein is CASSQGMDGYTF.